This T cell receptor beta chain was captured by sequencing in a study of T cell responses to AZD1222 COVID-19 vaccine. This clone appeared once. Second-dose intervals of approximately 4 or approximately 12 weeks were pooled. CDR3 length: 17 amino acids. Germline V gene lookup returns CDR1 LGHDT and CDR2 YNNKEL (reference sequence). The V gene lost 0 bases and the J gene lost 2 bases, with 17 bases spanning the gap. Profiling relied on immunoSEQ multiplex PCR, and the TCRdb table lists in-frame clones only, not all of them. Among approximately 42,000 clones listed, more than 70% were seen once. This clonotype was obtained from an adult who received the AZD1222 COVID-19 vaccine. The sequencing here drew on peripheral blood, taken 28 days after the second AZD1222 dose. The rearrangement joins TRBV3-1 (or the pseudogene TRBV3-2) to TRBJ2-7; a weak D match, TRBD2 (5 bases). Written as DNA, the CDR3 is TGTGCCAGCAGCCAAGAGTGGGCCCGGGGTTCGGCCTACGAGCAGTACTTC. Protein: CASSQEWARGSAYEQYF.